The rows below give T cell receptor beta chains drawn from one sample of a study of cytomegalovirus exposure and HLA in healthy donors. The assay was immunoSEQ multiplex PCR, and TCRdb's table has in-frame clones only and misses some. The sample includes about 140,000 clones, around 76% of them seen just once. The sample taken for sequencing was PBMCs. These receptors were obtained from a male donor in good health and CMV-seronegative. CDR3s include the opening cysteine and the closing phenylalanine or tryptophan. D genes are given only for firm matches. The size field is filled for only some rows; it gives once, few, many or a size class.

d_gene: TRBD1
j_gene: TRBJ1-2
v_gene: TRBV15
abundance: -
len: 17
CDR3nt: TGTGCCACCAGCAGGACGGGGACAGGAGCCTTAAACTATGGCTACCCCTTC
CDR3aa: CATSRTGTGALNYGYPF

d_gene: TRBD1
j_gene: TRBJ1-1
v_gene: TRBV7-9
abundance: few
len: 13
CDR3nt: TGTGCCAGCAGCCAGGGGACAGCCACTGAAGCTTTCTTT
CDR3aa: CASSQGTATEAFF

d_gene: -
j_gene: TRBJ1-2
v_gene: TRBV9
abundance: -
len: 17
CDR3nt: TGTGCCAGCAGCGTAGGTCCGTCGACGGGACAAATATATGGCTACACCTTC
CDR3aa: CASSVGPSTGQIYGYTF

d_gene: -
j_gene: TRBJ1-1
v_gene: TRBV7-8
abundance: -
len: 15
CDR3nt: TGTGCCAGCAGCTCATCATGGCAGGGAGGGACTGAAGCTTTCTTT
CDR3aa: CASSSSWQGGTEAFF

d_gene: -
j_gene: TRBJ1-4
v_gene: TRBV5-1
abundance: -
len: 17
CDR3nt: TGCGCCAGCAGCTTGGGGCAGGGGCCAGCAACTAATGAAAAACTGTTTTTT
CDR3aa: CASSLGQGPATNEKLFF

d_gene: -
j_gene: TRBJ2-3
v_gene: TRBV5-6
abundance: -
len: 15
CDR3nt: TGTGCCAGCAGCTTTTTAGCGGCCAGCACAGATACGCAGTATTTT
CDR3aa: CASSFLAASTDTQYF

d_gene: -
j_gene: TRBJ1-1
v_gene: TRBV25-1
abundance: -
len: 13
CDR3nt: TGTGCCACTTCCAGGGTCCAGAACACTGAAGCTTTCTTT
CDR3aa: CATSRVQNTEAFF

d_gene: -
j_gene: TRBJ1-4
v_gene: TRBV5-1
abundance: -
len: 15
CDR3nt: TGCGCCAGCAGCTTGGCAGGGCTGACGACGGAAAAACTGTTTTTT
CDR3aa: CASSLAGLTTEKLFF

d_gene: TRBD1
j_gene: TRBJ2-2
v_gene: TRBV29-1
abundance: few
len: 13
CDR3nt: TGCAGCGTTGGACAGGGGGGGCTCGGGGAGCTGTTTTTT
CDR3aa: CSVGQGGLGELFF

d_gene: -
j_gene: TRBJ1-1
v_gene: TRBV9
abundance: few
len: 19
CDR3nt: TGTGCCAGCAGCGTAGCCAGTTGGGCAGGTACCACCATGAACACTGAAGCTTTCTTT
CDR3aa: CASSVASWAGTTMNTEAFF

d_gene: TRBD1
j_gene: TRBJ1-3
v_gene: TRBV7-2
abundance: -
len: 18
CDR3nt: TGTGCCAGCAGACCTGGGGGGATAGGGACAGTATTGTTTAACACCATATATTTT
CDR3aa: CASRPGGIGTVLFNTIYF

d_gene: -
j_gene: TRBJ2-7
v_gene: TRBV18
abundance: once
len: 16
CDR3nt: TGTGCCAGCTCACCACTTCGGGAAAAAAGCTCCTACGAGCAGTACTTC
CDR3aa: CASSPLREKSSYEQYF

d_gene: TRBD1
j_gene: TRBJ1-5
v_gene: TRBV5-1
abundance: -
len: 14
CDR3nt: TGCGCCAGCAGCATGGGACAGGGTAATCAGCCCCAGCATTTT
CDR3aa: CASSMGQGNQPQHF

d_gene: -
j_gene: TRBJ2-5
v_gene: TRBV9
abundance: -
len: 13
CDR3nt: TGTGCCAGCAGCGTGACACAGCAAGAGACCCAGTACTTC
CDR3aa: CASSVTQQETQYF

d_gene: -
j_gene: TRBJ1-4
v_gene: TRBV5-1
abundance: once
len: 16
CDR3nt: TGCGCCAGCAGCCCATACACCACACAGACAAATGAAAAACTGTTTTTT
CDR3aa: CASSPYTTQTNEKLFF